This TCR beta chain appears in the sequencing data of a study of OX40 agonist ivuxolimab in advanced cancers. TCRdb's table, derived via immunoSEQ multiplex PCR, lists solely in-frame clones and lacks some. The sample has about 81,000 clones; 70% to 90% are singletons. The V and J ends lost 5 bases and 2 bases, in that order; junction bases with no gene match: 6. CDR1 is SGHAT, CDR2 FQNNGV, per germline. The CDR3 has 15 amino acids. Specimen: CD4+ or CD8+ T cells sorted from blood, collected in a trial of the OX40 agonist ivuxolimab. This receptor was obtained from an adult with an advanced solid tumor such as melanoma, head and neck, liver or kidney cancer. The chain combines TRBV11-2 with TRBJ2-5; 9 bases agree with TRBD1. Here the CDR3 DNA reads TGTGCCAGCAGCACCGGACAGGGGCCACAAGAGACCCAGTACTTC. As protein: CASSTGQGPQETQYF.